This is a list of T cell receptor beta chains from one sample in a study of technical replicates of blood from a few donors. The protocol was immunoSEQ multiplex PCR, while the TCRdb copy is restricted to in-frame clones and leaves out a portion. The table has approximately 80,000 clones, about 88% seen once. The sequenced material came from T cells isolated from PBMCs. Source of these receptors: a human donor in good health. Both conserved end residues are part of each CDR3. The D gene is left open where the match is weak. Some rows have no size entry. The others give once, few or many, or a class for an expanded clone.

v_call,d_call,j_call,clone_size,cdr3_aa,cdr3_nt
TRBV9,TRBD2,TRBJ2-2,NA,CASSPGGRNTGELFF,TGTGCCAGCAGCCCGGGAGGGAGGAACACCGGGGAGCTGTTTTTT
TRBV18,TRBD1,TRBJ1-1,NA,CASSPPTGMNTEAFF,TGTGCCAGCTCACCACCGACAGGGATGAACACTGAAGCTTTCTTT
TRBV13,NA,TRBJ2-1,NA,CASSFSTSLYNEQFF,TGTGCCAGCAGCTTTTCCACCTCACTCTACAATGAGCAGTTCTTC
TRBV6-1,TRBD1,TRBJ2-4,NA,CASRNLGTANIQYF,TGTGCCAGCAGAAACCTCGGGACAGCGAACATTCAGTACTTC
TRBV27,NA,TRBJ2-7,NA,CASSKQRGGEQYF,TGTGCCAGCTCTAAACAGAGGGGGGGCGAGCAGTACTTC
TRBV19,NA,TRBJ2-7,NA,CASSMGAEQYF,TGTGCCAGTAGTATGGGGGCCGAGCAGTACTTC
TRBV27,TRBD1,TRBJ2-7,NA,CASSAGTGSSYEQYF,TGTGCCAGCAGTGCCGGGACAGGGTCCTCCTACGAGCAGTACTTC
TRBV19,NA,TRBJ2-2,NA,CASSIITGRDGELFF,TGTGCCAGTAGTATAATAACAGGAAGGGACGGGGAGCTGTTTTTT
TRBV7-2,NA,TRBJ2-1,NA,CASSLTGTYNEQFF,TGTGCCAGCAGCTTAACGGGGACCTACAATGAGCAGTTCTTC
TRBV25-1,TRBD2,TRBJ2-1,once,CASSESLTSGDTYNEQFF,TGTGCCAGCAGTGAATCCTTAACTAGCGGGGACACCTACAATGAGCAGTTCTTC
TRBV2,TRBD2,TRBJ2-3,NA,CASRGLAGTDTQYF,TGTGCCAGCAGAGGACTAGCGGGGACAGATACGCAGTATTTT
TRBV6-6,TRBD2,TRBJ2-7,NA,CASSYSSGTSSYEQYF,TGTGCCAGCAGTTACTCGAGCGGGACGAGCTCCTACGAGCAGTACTTC
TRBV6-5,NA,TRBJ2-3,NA,CASRTGLDTQYF,TGTGCCAGCAGAACAGGCTTAGATACGCAGTATTTT
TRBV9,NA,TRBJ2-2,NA,CASSVRGTNTGELFF,TGTGCCAGCAGCGTAAGGGGTACGAACACCGGGGAGCTGTTTTTT
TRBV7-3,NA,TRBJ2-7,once,CASSRDLTSKQYF,TGTGCCAGCAGCCGGGACTTAACGTCTAAGCAGTACTTC
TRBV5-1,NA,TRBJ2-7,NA,CASSLGGPIASHEQYF,TGCGCCAGCAGCTTGGGGGGGCCCATCGCTTCCCACGAGCAGTACTTC
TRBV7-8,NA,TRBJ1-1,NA,CASILNTEAFF,TGTGCCAGCATCTTGAACACTGAAGCTTTCTTT
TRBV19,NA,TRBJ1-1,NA,CASSIRGHTEAFF,TGTGCCAGTAGTATACGAGGGCACACTGAAGCTTTCTTT
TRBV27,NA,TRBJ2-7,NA,CASSLSNIPYEQYF,TGTGCCAGCAGTTTATCGAACATTCCATACGAGCAGTACTTC
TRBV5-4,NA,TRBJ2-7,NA,CASSSKGQLYEQYF,TGTGCCAGCAGCTCGAAAGGACAGCTCTACGAGCAGTACTTC
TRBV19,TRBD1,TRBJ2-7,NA,CASRQGQGSYEQYF,TGTGCCAGTAGACAGGGGCAGGGTTCCTACGAGCAGTACTTC
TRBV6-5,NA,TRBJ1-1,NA,CASSSSLTAYATEAFF,TGTGCCAGCAGTTCCTCGTTGACAGCTTATGCCACTGAAGCTTTCTTT
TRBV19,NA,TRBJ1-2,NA,CASSIGQFLNYGYTF,TGTGCCAGTAGTATCGGACAGTTTCTTAACTATGGCTACACCTTC
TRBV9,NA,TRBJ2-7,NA,CASSVESGTSYEQYF,TGTGCCAGCAGCGTAGAGTCGGGAACCTCCTACGAGCAGTACTTC
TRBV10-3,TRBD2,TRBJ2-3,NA,CASGGTVGDTQYF,TGTGCCTCGGGGGGAACGGTGGGAGATACGCAGTATTTT
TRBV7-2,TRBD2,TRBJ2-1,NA,CASSLSSGSTNEQFF,TGTGCCAGCAGCTTATCTAGCGGGAGTACTAATGAGCAGTTCTTC
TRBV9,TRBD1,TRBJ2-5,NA,CASSGRTGKETQYF,TGTGCCAGCAGCGGAAGGACAGGCAAGGAGACCCAGTACTTC
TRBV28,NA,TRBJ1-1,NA,CASSLMGQKAFF,TGTGCCAGCAGTTTAATGGGGCAGAAAGCTTTCTTT
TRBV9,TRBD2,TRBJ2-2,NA,CASSVGREAGELFF,TGTGCCAGCAGCGTAGGGCGGGAGGCCGGGGAGCTGTTTTTT
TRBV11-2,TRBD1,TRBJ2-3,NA,CASSFRDRGGLDTQYF,TGTGCCAGCAGTTTCCGGGACAGGGGAGGATTAGATACGCAGTATTTT
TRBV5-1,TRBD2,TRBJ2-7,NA,CASNPGLQNYEQYF,TGCGCCAGTAATCCGGGACTACAAAACTACGAGCAGTACTTC
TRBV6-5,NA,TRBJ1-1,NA,CASSYFGNTEAFF,TGTGCCAGCAGTTATTTCGGGAACACTGAAGCTTTCTTT
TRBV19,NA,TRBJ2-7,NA,CASSIHTGEAYEQYF,TGTGCCAGTAGTATTCATACAGGGGAGGCCTACGAGCAGTACTTC
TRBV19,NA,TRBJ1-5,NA,CASSIEAGPQHF,TGTGCCAGTAGTATAGAGGCAGGGCCCCAGCATTTT
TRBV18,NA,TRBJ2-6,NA,CASSRWTASSGANVLTF,TGTGCCAGCTCACGGTGGACAGCTAGCTCTGGGGCCAACGTCCTGACTTTC
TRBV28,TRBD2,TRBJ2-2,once,CASRNSGRATGELFF,TGTGCCAGCAGAAATAGCGGGAGGGCCACCGGGGAGCTGTTTTTT
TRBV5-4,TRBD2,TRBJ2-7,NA,CASSPPASGSVSEQYF,TGTGCCAGCAGTCCACCGGCTAGCGGGAGCGTTTCCGAGCAGTACTTC
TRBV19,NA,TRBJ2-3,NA,CASSLGTNTDTQYF,TGTGCCAGTTCACTCGGGACAAACACAGATACGCAGTATTTT
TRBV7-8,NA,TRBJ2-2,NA,CASSFRELSGELFF,TGTGCCAGCAGCTTCCGGGAGTTGAGCGGGGAGCTGTTTTTT
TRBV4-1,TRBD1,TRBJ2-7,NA,CASSPGGSTLYEQYF,TGCGCCAGCAGCCCAGGGGGCTCAACCCTCTACGAGCAGTACTTC
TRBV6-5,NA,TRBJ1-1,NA,CASGGGNTEAFF,TGTGCCAGCGGCGGAGGGAACACTGAAGCTTTCTTT
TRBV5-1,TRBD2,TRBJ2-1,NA,CASSEEGTKGWDEQFF,TGCGCCAGCAGCGAGGAGGGGACTAAAGGGTGGGATGAGCAGTTCTTC
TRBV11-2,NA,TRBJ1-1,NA,CASSLSGTWMNTEAFF,TGTGCCAGCAGCTTATCCGGGACATGGATGAACACTGAAGCTTTCTTT
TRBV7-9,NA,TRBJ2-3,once,CASSLSLGQTDTQYF,TGTGCCAGCAGCCTCTCATTGGGGCAAACAGATACGCAGTATTTT
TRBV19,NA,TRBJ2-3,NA,CASSIGLRGTDTQYF,TGTGCCAGTAGTATAGGGCTGAGGGGCACAGATACGCAGTATTTT
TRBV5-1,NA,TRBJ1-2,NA,CASSLEEGANYGYTF,TGCGCCAGCAGCTTGGAAGAGGGAGCTAACTATGGCTACACCTTC
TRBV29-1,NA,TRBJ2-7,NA,CSVIGLSTYEQYF,TGCAGCGTTATAGGACTATCAACCTACGAGCAGTACTTC
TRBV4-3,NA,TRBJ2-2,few,CASSHTDRDTGELFF,TGCGCCAGCAGCCATACCGACAGAGACACCGGGGAGCTGTTTTTT
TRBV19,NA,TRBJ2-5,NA,CASSISSGQETQYF,TGTGCCAGTAGTATATCCAGCGGGCAAGAGACCCAGTACTTC
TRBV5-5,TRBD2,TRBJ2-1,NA,CASSLGTSGQYNEQFF,TGTGCCAGCAGCCTCGGGACTAGCGGGCAATACAATGAGCAGTTCTTC
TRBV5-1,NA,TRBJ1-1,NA,CASTMSGGVTEAFF,TGCGCCAGCACCATGTCGGGAGGGGTGACTGAAGCTTTCTTT
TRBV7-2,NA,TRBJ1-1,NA,CASTWRSGEGTEAFF,TGTGCCAGCACATGGCGGTCCGGAGAGGGCACTGAAGCTTTCTTT
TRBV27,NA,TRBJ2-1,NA,CASSTHSGNEQFF,TGTGCCAGCAGTACACATAGCGGAAATGAGCAGTTCTTC
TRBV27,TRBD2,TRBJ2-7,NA,CASSLGGLAGKTYEQYF,TGTGCCAGCAGTTTGGGAGGACTAGCGGGGAAAACCTACGAGCAGTACTTC
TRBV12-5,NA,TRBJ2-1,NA,CASGPASGAYNEQFF,TGTGCTAGTGGTCCGGCCTCGGGGGCCTACAATGAGCAGTTCTTC
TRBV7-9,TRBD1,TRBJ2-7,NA,CASSGTGGDEQYF,TGTGCCAGCAGCGGGACAGGGGGCGACGAGCAGTACTTC
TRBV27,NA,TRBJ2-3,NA,CASSPPSDTQYF,TGTGCCAGCAGTCCCCCCAGTGATACGCAGTATTTT
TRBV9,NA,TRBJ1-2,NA,CASSVDSRFSNYGYTF,TGTGCCAGCAGCGTAGATTCTAGGTTTTCTAACTATGGCTACACCTTC
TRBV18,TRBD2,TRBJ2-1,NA,CASSSTSGRGNEQFF,TGTGCCAGCTCATCGACTAGCGGGAGGGGCAATGAGCAGTTCTTC